These 32 T cell receptor beta chains were all obtained from the same sample, sequenced in a study of blood T cell repertoires in COVID-19. Clones were read by immunoSEQ multiplex PCR, and TCRdb kept only the in-frame ones, dropping some. The data contain hundreds of thousands of clones, 83% of them singletons. Sequenced: peripheral blood. These receptors all stem from a woman between 45 and 65 years old with acute or convalescent COVID-19.

This clone has a single count. The chain joins TRBV24-1 to TRBJ1-3, with D uncertain. Germline CDR1 and CDR2: KGHDR and SFDVKD. CDR3 length: 13 amino acids. V was pared by 7 bases and J by 2 bases, with 8 bases between. The CDR3 sequence is CATSPGTGNTIYF. For the CDR3, the DNA is TGTGCCACCAGCCCGGGTACTGGAAACACCATATATTTT.

V is TRBV12-3 or TRBV12-4 and J is TRBJ1-5; maybe TRBD1 (5 bases). V lost 10 bases, J lost 7 bases, and 17 bases lay in between. CDR3 length equals 13 residues. CDR3 DNA: TGTGCCACCCGGGACTCCGTATCCCAGCCCCAGCATTTT. It specifies CATRDSVSQPQHF.

The chain couples TRBV25-1 to TRBJ2-1, with D hard to call. CDR1 MGHDK and CDR2 SYGVNS come from the germline V gene. CDR3 size: 14 residues. With 4 bases removed from V and 9 bases from J, the gap between germline ends came to 16 bases. The CDR3 here is CASSALYEPREQFF. The CDR3 nucleotides read TGTGCCAGCAGTGCCCTCTATGAGCCCCGTGAGCAGTTCTTC.

V gene TRBV19 combines with J gene TRBJ2-7, with a possible D match to TRBD2 (6 bases). The CDR3 is 12 amino acids. CDR1 and CDR2 (germline): LNHDA, SQIVND (reference sequence). Trimming pared 10 bases from V and 2 bases from J, leaving 12 bases between. The CDR3 bases are TGTGCCACAGGACCGGGGGCCTACGAGCAGTACTTC. This codes for CATGPGAYEQYF. Based on the CDR3 plus reference TRBV19 and TRBJ2-7, the full variable domain is DGGITQSPKYLFRKEGQNVTLSCEQNLNHDAMYWYRQDPGQGLRLIYYSQIVNDFQKGDIAEGYSVSREKKESFPLTVTSAQKNPTAFYLCATGPGAYEQYFGPGTRLTVT.

The CDR3 DNA follows: TGTGCCAGCAGCCCCCGGGACACCAGCGTATCAGATACGCAGTATTTT. Its translation is CASSPRDTSVSDTQYF. The rearrangement links TRBV7-8 to TRBJ2-3; D possibly corresponds to TRBD1 (6 bases). CDR3 size: 16 residues. The germline V and J ends were trimmed by 5 bases and 4 bases, with 19 bases remaining between them. Germline V gene lookup returns CDR1 SGHVS and CDR2 FQNEAQ.

The table lists this clone with a count of one. The J gene is TRBJ1-1, the V gene TRBV3-1 (or the pseudogene TRBV3-2); D not resolved. Germline assignment: CDR1 LGHDT and CDR2 YNNKEL (reference sequence). V was clipped by 5 bases and J by 1 base, with 8 bases between them. The CDR3 loop spans 13 amino acids. CDR3 DNA sequence: TGTGCCAGCAGCGCACAGTGGAACACTGAAGCTTTCTTT. Translating gives CASSAQWNTEAFF.

The V call is TRBV14, the J call TRBJ1-1, with a possible D match to TRBD1 (6 bases). This CDR3 is 16 amino acids long. V lost 2 bases to trimming and J lost 5 bases, with 18 bases between them. Germline-derived CDR1 and CDR2 are SGHDN and FVKESK. In nucleotides, the CDR3 is TGTGCCAGCAGCCAACCGGAACAGGGCTCGGATACTGAAGCTTTCTTT. This codes for CASSQPEQGSDTEAFF.

V is TRBV10-3 and J is TRBJ1-5; D might be TRBD1 (5 bases). CDR1 and CDR2 (germline): ENHRY, SYGVKD. The CDR3 loop spans 13 amino acids. V gave up 8 bases and J gave up 0 bases, with 8 bases separating them. DNA for the CDR3: TGTGCCATCGGGGCGGATAGCAATCAGCCCCAGCATTTT. It is translated as CAIGADSNQPQHF.

The chain uses TRBV4-3 and TRBJ2-1; D ambiguous. Germline loops: CDR1 LGHNA, CDR2 YSLEER. The CDR3 runs to 15 residues. Trimming shortened V by 4 bases and J by 0 bases, and 10 bases separated the two germline ends. CDR3 region: CASSPETYSYNEQFF. CDR3 bases: TGCGCCAGCAGCCCCGAGACATACTCCTACAATGAGCAGTTCTTC.

CDR3 protein: CASSPSIRGDYGYTF. The DNA for the CDR3 is TGTGCCAGCAGCCCATCTATCAGGGGTGACTATGGCTACACCTTC. The chain uses TRBV5-6 and TRBJ1-2; perhaps TRBD1 as D (6 bases). Germline CDR1 is SGHDT and CDR2 is YYEEEE. The CDR3 contains 15 residues. V lost 4 bases, J lost 3 bases, and 16 bases lay in between. Using reference TRBV5-6 and TRBJ1-2 for the parts outside the CDR3, the full variable domain is DAGVTQSPTHLIKTRGQQVTLRCSPKSGHDTVSWYQQALGQGPQFIFQYYEEEERQRGNFPDRFSGHQFPNYSSELNVNALLLGDSALYLCASSPSIRGDYGYTFGSGTRLTVV.

The J gene is TRBJ1-4, the V gene TRBV19; D gene uncertain. Per germline, CDR1 LNHDA and CDR2 SQIVND (reference sequence). The CDR3 runs to 13 residues. V was pared by 0 bases and J by 7 bases, with 6 bases between. The CDR3 nucleotides are TGTGCCAGTAGTATAGATCCTTCTGAAAAACTGTTTTTT. Encoded protein: CASSIDPSEKLFF.

This clone was detected a few times. The J gene is TRBJ1-1, the V gene TRBV14, with a tentative D call TRBD1 (6 bases). V lost 0 bases to trimming and J lost 8 bases, with 16 bases between them. From germline, CDR1 is SGHDN and CDR2 FVKESK. The length of the CDR3 is 15 residues. The CDR3 DNA reads as TGTGCCAGCAGCCAAGATATTGGGGGTGGGACAGAAGCTTTCTTT. This translates into CASSQDIGGGTEAFF.

The V and J genes are TRBV7-9 and TRBJ2-7, with 7 bases that match TRBD1. Germline assignment: CDR1 SEHNR and CDR2 FQNEAQ (reference sequence). The V and J ends lost 5 bases and 10 bases, in that order; junction bases with no gene match: 14. The CDR3 covers 14 residues. CDR3 in amino acids: CASSVQAGTALQYF. The CDR3 DNA follows: TGTGCCAGCAGCGTACAAGCTGGGACAGCTCTTCAGTACTTC.

The chain employs TRBV9 and TRBJ2-2, with a possible D match to TRBD1 (5 bases). The germline V and J ends were trimmed by 0 bases and 6 bases, with 6 bases remaining between them. The CDR3 length is 13 residues. CDR1 SGDLS and CDR2 YYNGEE come from the germline V gene. The CDR3: CASSVAGPGELFF. CDR3 sequence (DNA): TGTGCCAGCAGCGTAGCAGGGCCCGGGGAGCTGTTTTTT.

The chain carries TRBV4-1 and TRBJ2-1, with 8 bases fitting TRBD2. The junction had 7 bases not matched to a gene; V was cut back by 0 bases and J by 12 bases. This CDR3 has 14 residues. In germline, CDR1 is MGHRA, CDR2 YSYEKL. As DNA, the CDR3 is TGCGCCAGCAGCCAAGACCCTGTCGCGGGAGGGCAGTTCTTC. Translating gives CASSQDPVAGGQFF.

This chain links TRBV11-2 with TRBJ2-2; D may be TRBD2 (5 bases). CDR1 and CDR2 (germline): SGHAT, FQNNGV. Trimming removed 0 bases at V and 13 bases at J, with 12 bases between. The CDR3 contains 13 residues. The CDR3 loop reads CASSLDLVGGLFF. The CDR3 nucleotides read TGTGCCAGCAGCTTAGATCTGGTTGGAGGGCTGTTTTTT.

The chain combines TRBV15 with TRBJ2-7, with D perhaps TRBD2 (6 bases). The germline V gene has CDR1 LNHNV and CDR2 YYDKDF (reference sequence). This CDR3 region has 15 residues. Trimming removed 0 bases from V and 3 bases from J, with 12 bases in between. CDR3 in DNA: TGTGCCACCAGCAGAGATCGGATAGCGGACTACGAGCAGTACTTC. It yields the protein CATSRDRIADYEQYF.

V usage is TRBV5-4 and J usage is TRBJ2-7; D not resolved. CDR1 SGHNT and CDR2 YYREEE come from the germline V gene (reference sequence). This CDR3 region has 11 residues. Trimming shortened V by 4 bases and J by 2 bases, and 4 bases separated the two germline ends. The CDR3: CASSLPYEQYF. The CDR3 nucleotides read TGTGCCAGCAGCCTACCCTACGAGCAGTACTTC.

This clone was seen a handful of times. The chain recombines TRBV2 with TRBJ2-1; possibly TRBD1 for D (5 bases). Germline assignment: CDR1 SNHLY and CDR2 FYNNEI. Trimming left V 6 bases short and J 3 bases short, with 9 bases between. The CDR3 loop spans 13 amino acids. CDR3 nucleotides: TGTGCCAGCAGAAACAGGATCTACAATGAGCAGTTCTTC. Its translation is CASRNRIYNEQFF.

The genes are TRBV5-1 and TRBJ1-2; 8 bases fit TRBD1. Germline assignment: CDR1 SGHRS and CDR2 YFSETQ. The CDR3 is made up of 14 amino acids. The V and J ends lost 1 base and 6 bases, in that order; junction bases with no gene match: 5. CDR3 loop: CASSLQGALDGYTF. The CDR3 DNA reads TGCGCCAGCAGCTTGCAGGGGGCGCTTGATGGCTACACCTTC.

CDR3 DNA sequence: TGTGCCAGCAGTTTAAAGCCTCCGGGGACTGAAGCTTTCTTT. Translated, it gives CASSLKPPGTEAFF. V is TRBV6-2 or TRBV6-3 and J is TRBJ1-1, with D uncertain. V was pared by 4 bases and J by 5 bases, with 14 bases between. The CDR3 contains 14 residues. Germline CDR1 reads MNHEY; CDR2 reads SVGEGT.

The chain carries TRBV7-2 and TRBJ1-1; no clear D gene. V was trimmed by 1 base and J by 1 base, leaving 10 bases between them. The CDR3 runs 15 residues. The germline V gene encodes CDR1 SGHTA and CDR2 FQGNSA. The CDR3 DNA follows: TGTGCCAGCAGCTTAGGTCGGGTTTCGAACACTGAAGCTTTCTTT. Protein sequence: CASSLGRVSNTEAFF.

The rearrangement joins TRBV6-5 to TRBJ1-2; a possible D gene is TRBD1 (6 bases). CDR1 and CDR2 (germline): MNHEY, SVGAGI. The CDR3 contains 14 residues. Trimming pared 9 bases from V and 7 bases from J, leaving 21 bases between. CDR3 nucleotides: TGTGCCAGTGCTAATGGGGCGGGGGCTGGTGGCTACACCTTC. It yields the protein CASANGAGAGGYTF.

The V call is TRBV12-5, the J call TRBJ1-4; 7 nucleotides align to TRBD1. Losses at the gene ends were 0 bases for V and 5 bases for J; bases not matched to a gene: 18. The CDR3 consists of 20 residues. Per the germline V gene, CDR1 is LGHNT and CDR2 is FRNRAP. CDR3 coding DNA: TGTGCTAGTGGTTTGGTGGTTGGGAAACTTCAGGGACAGAGGAATGAAAAACTGTTTTTT. Encoded protein: CASGLVVGKLQGQRNEKLFF.

CDR3 loop: CASSLEDRAYGYTF. The CDR3 bases are TGCGCCAGCAGCTTGGAGGACAGAGCCTATGGCTACACCTTC. This chain links TRBV5-1 with TRBJ1-2; D is perhaps TRBD1 (6 bases). Per the germline V gene, CDR1 is SGHRS and CDR2 is YFSETQ. V gave up 0 bases and J gave up 4 bases, with 10 bases separating them. This CDR3 has 14 amino acids.

The CDR3 sequence is CASSPQGAGYGYTF. The CDR3, as DNA: TGTGCCAGCAGTCCACAGGGGGCGGGCTATGGCTACACCTTC. The rearrangement links TRBV7-3 to TRBJ1-2, with TRBD1 identical over 9 bases. The CDR3 loop spans 14 amino acids. The V segment lost 6 bases and the J segment 4 bases; nucleotides outside the gene matches: 6. Germline V gene data show CDR1 as SGHTA and CDR2 as FQGTGA.

V gene TRBV12-3 or TRBV12-4 combines with J gene TRBJ2-1, with 13 nucleotides matching TRBD2. This CDR3 is built from 13 residues. Unmatched junction bases numbered 8, after V lost 5 bases and J lost 16 bases. CDR3: CASSGLAGVPGFF. CDR3 DNA sequence: TGTGCCAGCAGTGGACTAGCGGGAGTTCCGGGTTTCTTC.

The gene calls are TRBV7-9 and TRBJ1-1, with TRBD1 matching 8 bases. CDR3 length: 14 residues. Germline V gene lookup returns CDR1 SEHNR and CDR2 FQNEAQ (reference sequence). Trimming cost V 3 bases and J 9 bases; bases outside gene matches: 9. The CDR3 is CASSLGQAGVQAFF. CDR3 in DNA: TGTGCCAGCAGCTTGGGACAGGCCGGAGTTCAAGCTTTCTTT. The full variable domain, completed using reference TRBV7-9 and TRBJ1-1, is DTGVSQNPRHKITKRGQNVTFRCDPISEHNRLYWYRQTLGQGPEFLTYFQNEAQLEKSRLLSDRFSAERPKGSFSTLEIQRTEQGDSAMYLCASSLGQAGVQAFFGQGTRLTVV.

This sequence joins TRBV5-1 and TRBJ1-3; D perhaps matches TRBD1 (6 bases). Germline V CDR1 and CDR2: SGHRS, YFSETQ. This CDR3 comprises 17 residues. Deletions cut 4 bases from V and 0 bases from J, with 17 bases between. CDR3 DNA sequence: TGCGCCAGCAGCCCCAGCCCACACAGGGCCTCTGGAAACACCATATATTTT. This codes for CASSPSPHRASGNTIYF. The whole variable domain, filled in from reference TRBV5-1 and TRBJ1-3, reads KAGVTQTPRYLIKTRGQQVTLSCSPISGHRSVSWYQQTPGQGLQFLFEYFSETQRNKGNFPGRFSGRQFSNSRSEMNVSTLELGDSALYLCASSPSPHRASGNTIYFGEGSWLTVV.

The V call is TRBV11-2, the J call TRBJ2-2; 9 nucleotides align to TRBD1. V was clipped by 5 bases and J by 5 bases; unmatched bases: 6. Germline V gene lookup returns CDR1 SGHAT and CDR2 FQNNGV. The CDR3 consists of 15 residues. The CDR3 protein is CASSPGQGKTGELFF. CDR3 coding DNA: TGTGCCAGCAGCCCAGGACAGGGGAAAACCGGGGAGCTGTTTTTT.

The V gene is TRBV19, the J gene TRBJ2-6; D gene unclear. Trimming stripped 4 bases from V and 1 base from J, with 11 bases between. CDR3 length equals 16 residues. Germline V gene lookup returns CDR1 LNHDA and CDR2 SQIVND (reference sequence). The chain's CDR3 is CASSRLPESGANVLTF. The CDR3, as DNA: TGTGCCAGTAGTAGGCTACCGGAGTCTGGGGCCAACGTCCTGACTTTC.

The rearrangement links TRBV6-5 to TRBJ2-1, with D maybe TRBD2 (5 bases). With 0 bases removed from V and 6 bases from J, the gap between germline ends came to 12 bases. The CDR3 extends over 15 amino acids. Germline V gene data show CDR1 as MNHEY and CDR2 as SVGAGI. The CDR3 DNA follows: TGTGCCAGCAGTTACTCTCGTAGCGCAAGCAATGAGCAGTTCTTC. Translation gives CASSYSRSASNEQFF.